Listed below are T cell receptor beta chains from one sample, sequenced in a study of blood T cell repertoires in COVID-19. Profiling relied on immunoSEQ multiplex PCR, and the TCRdb table lists in-frame clones only, not all of them. The table has roughly 100,000 clones, about 85% seen once. Material: peripheral blood. The origin of the receptors is a man aged 45 to 65 with acute or convalescent COVID-19. Each CDR3 is given with its conserved first and last residue. A D gene is named only where the DNA matches it firmly. Only part of the rows carry a size: once, few, many, or a class if the clone is expanded.

CDR3 protein: CASSSPRRGNEQFF
CDR3 DNA: TGTGCCAGCAGCAGTCCCAGGAGGGGCAATGAGCAGTTCTTC
D gene: -
J gene: TRBJ2-1
V gene: TRBV27
clone size: -
CDR3 length: 14

CDR3 protein: CASSPGQGRNEQFF
CDR3 DNA: TGCGCCAGCAGCCCGGGACAGGGTCGGAATGAGCAGTTCTTC
D gene: TRBD1
J gene: TRBJ2-1
V gene: TRBV5-1
clone size: once
CDR3 length: 14

CDR3 protein: CAHRGTGFFYGYTF
CDR3 DNA: TGTGCCCACCGAGGGACAGGGTTTTTCTATGGCTACACCTTC
D gene: TRBD1
J gene: TRBJ1-2
V gene: TRBV30
clone size: -
CDR3 length: 14

CDR3 protein: CASSLAALNTEAFF
CDR3 DNA: TGTGCCAGCAGCTTAGCGGCCCTGAACACTGAAGCTTTCTTT
D gene: -
J gene: TRBJ1-1
V gene: TRBV7-3
clone size: -
CDR3 length: 14

CDR3 protein: CASSFTSGEYQETQYF
CDR3 DNA: TGTGCCAGCAGCTTTACTAGCGGGGAGTACCAAGAGACCCAGTACTTC
D gene: TRBD2
J gene: TRBJ2-5
V gene: TRBV11-2
clone size: -
CDR3 length: 16

CDR3 protein: CASSRTATADTQYF
CDR3 DNA: TGTGCCAGCAGCAGAACCGCTACGGCAGATACGCAGTATTTT
D gene: -
J gene: TRBJ2-3
V gene: TRBV11-2
clone size: few
CDR3 length: 14

CDR3 protein: CASSRTKGAYGYTF
CDR3 DNA: TGTGCCAGTAGCCGGACGAAGGGGGCTTATGGCTACACCTTC
D gene: TRBD1
J gene: TRBJ1-2
V gene: TRBV19
clone size: -
CDR3 length: 14

CDR3 protein: CASSPGGAGGNSPLHF
CDR3 DNA: TGTGCCAGCTCACCCGGAGGGGCCGGAGGTAATTCACCCCTCCACTTT
D gene: -
J gene: TRBJ1-6
V gene: TRBV18
clone size: -
CDR3 length: 16

CDR3 protein: CASSQTSTVRYGYTF
CDR3 DNA: TGCGCCAGCAGCCAGACCTCGACAGTTCGGTATGGCTACACCTTC
D gene: -
J gene: TRBJ1-2
V gene: TRBV4-1
clone size: few
CDR3 length: 15

CDR3 protein: CASRPTSNSYEQYF
CDR3 DNA: TGTGCCAGCAGGCCGACTAGCAATTCCTACGAGCAGTACTTC
D gene: TRBD2
J gene: TRBJ2-7
V gene: TRBV7-8
clone size: -
CDR3 length: 14

CDR3 protein: CAYRDRGSSDYGYTF
CDR3 DNA: TGTGCCTACCGGGACAGGGGATCCAGTGACTATGGCTACACCTTC
D gene: TRBD1
J gene: TRBJ1-2
V gene: TRBV10-3
clone size: few
CDR3 length: 15

CDR3 protein: CASSPLWGGSYNEQFF
CDR3 DNA: TGTGCCAGCAGCCCCCTTTGGGGCGGGAGCTACAATGAGCAGTTCTTC
D gene: TRBD2
J gene: TRBJ2-1
V gene: TRBV7-6
clone size: -
CDR3 length: 16